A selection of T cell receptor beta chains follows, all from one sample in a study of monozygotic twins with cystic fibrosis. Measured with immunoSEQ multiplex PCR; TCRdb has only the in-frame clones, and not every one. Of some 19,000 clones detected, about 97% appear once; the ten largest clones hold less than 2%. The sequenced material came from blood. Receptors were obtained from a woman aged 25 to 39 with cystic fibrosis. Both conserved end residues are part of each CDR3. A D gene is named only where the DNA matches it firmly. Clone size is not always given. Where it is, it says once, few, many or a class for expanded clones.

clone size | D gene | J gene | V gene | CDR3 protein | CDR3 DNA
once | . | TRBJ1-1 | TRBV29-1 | CSVDPTDRNTEAFF | TGCAGCGTTGATCCCACGGACAGGAACACTGAAGCTTTCTTT
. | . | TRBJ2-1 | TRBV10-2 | CASRAGLPSNEQFF | TGCGCCAGCAGGGCGGGACTCCCCTCCAATGAGCAGTTCTTC
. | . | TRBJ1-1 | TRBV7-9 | CASSLGGQAFF | TGTGCCAGCAGCTTAGGGGGTCAGGCTTTCTTT
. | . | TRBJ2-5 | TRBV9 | CASTPMGGTQETQYF | TGTGCCAGCACCCCCATGGGGGGGACACAAGAGACCCAGTACTTC
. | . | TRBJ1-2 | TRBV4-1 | CASSQDHPLPHGYTF | TGCGCCAGCAGCCAAGATCACCCACTACCCCATGGCTACACCTTC
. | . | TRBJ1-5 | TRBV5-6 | CASSPIVWTAPRHQPQHF | TGTGCCAGCAGCCCCATTGTCTGGACAGCTCCTCGGCATCAGCCCCAGCATTTT
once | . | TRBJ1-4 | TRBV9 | CASSVGFRGERGLFF | TGTGCCAGCAGCGTAGGTTTTAGGGGCGAGAGAGGACTGTTTTTT
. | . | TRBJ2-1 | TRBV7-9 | CASSLFVSNEQFF | TGTGCCAGCAGCTTATTTGTTAGCAATGAGCAGTTCTTC
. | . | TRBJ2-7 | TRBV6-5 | CASSYSRGGYEQYF | TGTGCCAGCAGTTACTCGAGGGGAGGCTACGAGCAGTACTTC
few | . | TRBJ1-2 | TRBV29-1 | CSVHAANYGYTF | TGCAGCGTTCATGCGGCGAACTATGGCTACACCTTC
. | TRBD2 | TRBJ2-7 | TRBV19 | CASSIVGTSGGSKTHEQYF | TGTGCCAGTAGTATAGTCGGGACTAGCGGGGGGTCCAAAACCCACGAGCAGTACTTC
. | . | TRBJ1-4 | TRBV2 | CASRGTVGEKLFF | TGTGCCAGCAGAGGGACCGTAGGTGAAAAACTGTTTTTT
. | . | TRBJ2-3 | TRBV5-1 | CASREGSLEYWFGGITDTQYF | TGCGCCAGCCGCGAGGGGTCGTTGGAGTACTGGTTTGGAGGGATCACAGATACGCAGTATTTT
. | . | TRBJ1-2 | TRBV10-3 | CAITPGEMGGYTF | TGTGCCATCACCCCCGGGGAGATGGGTGGCTACACCTTC
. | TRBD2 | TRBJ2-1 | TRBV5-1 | CASSLVLAGGLDEQFF | TGCGCCAGCAGCTTGGTTCTAGCGGGGGGGCTAGATGAGCAGTTCTTC
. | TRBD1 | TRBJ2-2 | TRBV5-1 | CASSRGQAGELFF | TGCGCCAGCAGCCGGGGACAGGCCGGGGAGCTGTTTTTT
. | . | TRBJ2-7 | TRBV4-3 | CASSQDLKSSSYEQYF | TGCGCCAGCAGCCAAGATCTAAAGTCTAGCTCCTACGAGCAGTACTTC
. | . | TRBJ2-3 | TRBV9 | CASSVYSDTQYF | TGTGCCAGCAGCGTATATTCAGATACGCAGTATTTT
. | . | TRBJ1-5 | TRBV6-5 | CASSSWGSNQPQHF | TGTGCCAGCAGTTCGTGGGGTAGCAATCAGCCCCAGCATTTT
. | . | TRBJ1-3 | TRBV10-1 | CATLLQGTENTIYF | TGCGCCACCCTACTACAGGGAACGGAAAACACCATATATTTT